This T cell receptor beta chain came from a study of cytomegalovirus exposure and HLA in healthy donors. The study's findings and limits: 150 or so TCR beta chains were listed as cytomegalovirus-associated.

The table came from immunoSEQ multiplex PCR; TCRdb's copy has only in-frame clones and leaves some out. The sample yields fewer than 80,000 clones, 96% seen once. Trimming at V came to 5 bases and at J to 2 bases, leaving 7 bases not matched to a gene. The germline V gene encodes CDR1 MDHEN and CDR2 SYDVKM. The CDR3 contains 15 residues. This clone was detected only once. As yet, its antigen is unknown. The sample contains more than one DNA sequence encoding this CDR3. The donors were members of the validation cohort, which comprised 90 to 150 subjects and was separate from the first cohort of 666 subjects.

This chain connects TRBV28 to TRBJ2-3, with TRBD2 matching 7 bases. The sequenced sample consisted of PBMCs. The receptor comes from a woman aged 18-29 years in good health and CMV-seropositive. In nucleotides, the CDR3 is TGTGCCAGCAGTCCACCAGCGGGACTCACAGATACGCAGTATTTT. Its translation: CASSPPAGLTDTQYF.